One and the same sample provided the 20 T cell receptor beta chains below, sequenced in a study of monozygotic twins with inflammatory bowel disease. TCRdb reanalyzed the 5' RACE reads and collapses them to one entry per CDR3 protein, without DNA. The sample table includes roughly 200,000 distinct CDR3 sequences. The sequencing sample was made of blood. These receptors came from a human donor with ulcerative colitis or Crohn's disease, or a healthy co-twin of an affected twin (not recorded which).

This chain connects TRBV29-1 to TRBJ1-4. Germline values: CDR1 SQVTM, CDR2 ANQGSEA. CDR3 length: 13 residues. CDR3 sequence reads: CSVQDRLNEKLFF.

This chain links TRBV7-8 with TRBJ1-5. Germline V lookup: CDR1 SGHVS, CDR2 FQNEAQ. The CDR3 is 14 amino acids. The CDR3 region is CASSLRALDQPQHF.

The CDR3 spells CASSHLEGKAFF. The chain couples TRBV7-9 to TRBJ1-1. Germline V gene sequence: CDR1 SEHNR, CDR2 FQNEAQ (reference sequence). This CDR3 is 12 amino acids long.

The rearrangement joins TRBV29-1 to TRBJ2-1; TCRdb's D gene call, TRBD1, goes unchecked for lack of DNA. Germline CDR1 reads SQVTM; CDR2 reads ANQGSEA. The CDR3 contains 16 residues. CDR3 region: CSVRVGGRGSYNEQFF.

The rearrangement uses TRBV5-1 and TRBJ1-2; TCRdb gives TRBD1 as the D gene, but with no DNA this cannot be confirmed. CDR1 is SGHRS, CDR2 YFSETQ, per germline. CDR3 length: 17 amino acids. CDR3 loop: CASSLGRPDRGDDGYTF.

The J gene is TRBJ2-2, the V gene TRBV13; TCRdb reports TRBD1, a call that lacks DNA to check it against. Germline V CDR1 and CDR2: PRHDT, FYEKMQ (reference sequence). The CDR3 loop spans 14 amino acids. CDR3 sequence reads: CASSPNRDTGELFF.

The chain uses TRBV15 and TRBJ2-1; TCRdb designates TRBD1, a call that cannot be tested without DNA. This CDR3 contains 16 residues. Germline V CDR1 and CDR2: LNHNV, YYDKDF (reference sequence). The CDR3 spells CATSRGDRYRYNEQFF.

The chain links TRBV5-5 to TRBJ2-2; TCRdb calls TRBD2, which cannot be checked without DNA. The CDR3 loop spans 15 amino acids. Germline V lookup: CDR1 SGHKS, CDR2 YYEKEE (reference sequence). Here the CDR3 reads CASRPRDLDTGELFF.

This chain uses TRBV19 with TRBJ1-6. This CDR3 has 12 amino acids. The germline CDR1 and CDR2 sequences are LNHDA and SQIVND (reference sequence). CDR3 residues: CASSILDSPLHF.

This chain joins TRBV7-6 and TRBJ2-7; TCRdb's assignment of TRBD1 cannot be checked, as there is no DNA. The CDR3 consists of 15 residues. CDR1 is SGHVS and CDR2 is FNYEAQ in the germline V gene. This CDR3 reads CASSLEARVTYEQYF.

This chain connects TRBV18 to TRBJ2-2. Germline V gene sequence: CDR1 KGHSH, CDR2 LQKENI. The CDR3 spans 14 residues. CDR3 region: CASSPQWQTGELFF. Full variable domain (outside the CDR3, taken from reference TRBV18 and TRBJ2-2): NAGVMQNPRHLVRRRGQEARLRCSPMKGHSHVYWYRQLPEEGLKFMVYLQKENIIDESGMPKERFSAEFPKEGPSILRIQQVVRGDSAAYFCASSPQWQTGELFFGEGSRLTVL.

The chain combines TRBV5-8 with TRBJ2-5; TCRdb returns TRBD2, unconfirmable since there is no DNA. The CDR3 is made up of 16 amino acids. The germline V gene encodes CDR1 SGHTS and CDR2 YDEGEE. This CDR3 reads CASPRAGAKSQETQYF.

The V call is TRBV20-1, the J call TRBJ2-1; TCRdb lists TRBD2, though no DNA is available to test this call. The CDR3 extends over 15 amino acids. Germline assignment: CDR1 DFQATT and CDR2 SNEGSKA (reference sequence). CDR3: CSAPRAAGGNNEQFF.

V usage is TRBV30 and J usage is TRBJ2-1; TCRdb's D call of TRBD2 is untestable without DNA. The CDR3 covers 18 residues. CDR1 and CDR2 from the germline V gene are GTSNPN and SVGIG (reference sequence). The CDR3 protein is CAWSTRQTSGRFGNEQFF.

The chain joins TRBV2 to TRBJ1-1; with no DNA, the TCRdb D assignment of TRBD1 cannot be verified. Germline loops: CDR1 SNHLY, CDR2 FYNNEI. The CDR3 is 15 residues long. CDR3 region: CASSSRDSWNTEAFF.

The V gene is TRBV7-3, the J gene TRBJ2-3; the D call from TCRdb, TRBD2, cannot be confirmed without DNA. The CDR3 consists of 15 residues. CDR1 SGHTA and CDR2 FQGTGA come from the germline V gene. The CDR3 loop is CASSTLAGVTDTQYF.

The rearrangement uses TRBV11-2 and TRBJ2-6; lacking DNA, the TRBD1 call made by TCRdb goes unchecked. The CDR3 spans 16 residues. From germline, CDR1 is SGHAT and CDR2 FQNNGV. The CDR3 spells CASSSQTGTGANVLTF.

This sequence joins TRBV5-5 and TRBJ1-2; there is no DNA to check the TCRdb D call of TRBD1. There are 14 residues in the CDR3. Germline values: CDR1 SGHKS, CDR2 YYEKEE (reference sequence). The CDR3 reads CASSLGVTGYGYTF.

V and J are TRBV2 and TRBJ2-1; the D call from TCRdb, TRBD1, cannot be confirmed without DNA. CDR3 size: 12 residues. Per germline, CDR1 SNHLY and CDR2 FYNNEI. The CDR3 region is CASRQNGDEQFF.

The chain's CDR3 is CASSLGPTSYNEQFF. V and J are TRBV5-1 and TRBJ2-1. This CDR3 is built from 15 residues. Germline CDR1 and CDR2: SGHRS and YFSETQ.